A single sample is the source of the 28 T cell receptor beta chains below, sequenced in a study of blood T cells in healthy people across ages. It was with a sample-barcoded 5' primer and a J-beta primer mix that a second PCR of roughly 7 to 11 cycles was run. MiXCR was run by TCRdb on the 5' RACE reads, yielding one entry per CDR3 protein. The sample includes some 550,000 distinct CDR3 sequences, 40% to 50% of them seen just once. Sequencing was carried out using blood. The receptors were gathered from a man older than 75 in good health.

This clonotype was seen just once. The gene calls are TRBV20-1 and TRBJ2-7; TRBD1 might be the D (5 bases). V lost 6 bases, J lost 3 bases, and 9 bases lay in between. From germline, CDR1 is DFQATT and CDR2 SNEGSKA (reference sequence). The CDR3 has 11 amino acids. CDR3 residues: CSANTGYEQYF. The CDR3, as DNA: TGCAGTGCCAATACAGGCTACGAGCAGTACTTC.

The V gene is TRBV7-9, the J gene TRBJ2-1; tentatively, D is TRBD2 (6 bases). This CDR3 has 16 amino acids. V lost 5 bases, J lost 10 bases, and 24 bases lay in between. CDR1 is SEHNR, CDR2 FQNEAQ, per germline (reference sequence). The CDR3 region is CASSRTGTEGSGEQFF. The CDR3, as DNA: TGTGCCAGCAGCCGAACCGGGACTGAGGGATCTGGAGAGCAGTTCTTC.

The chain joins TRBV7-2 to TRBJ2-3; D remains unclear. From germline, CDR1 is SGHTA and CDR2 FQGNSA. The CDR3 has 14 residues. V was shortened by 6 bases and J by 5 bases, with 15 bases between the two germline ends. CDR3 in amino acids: CASSIFFAEDTQYF. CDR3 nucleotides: TGTGCCAGCAGTATTTTTTTCGCCGAAGATACGCAGTATTTT.

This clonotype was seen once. The CDR3 nucleotides are TGTGCCAGCAGTACCGGGACTAGCGGGCGAAGCTCCTACAATGAGCAGTACTTC. Its protein product is CASSTGTSGRSSYNEQYF. The J gene is TRBJ2-1, the V gene TRBV7-6; 12 bases agree with TRBD2. The J call may be wrong; the DNA end is better matched by TRBJ2-7. The CDR3 is 18 residues long. Germline V gene lookup returns CDR1 SGHVS and CDR2 FNYEAQ.

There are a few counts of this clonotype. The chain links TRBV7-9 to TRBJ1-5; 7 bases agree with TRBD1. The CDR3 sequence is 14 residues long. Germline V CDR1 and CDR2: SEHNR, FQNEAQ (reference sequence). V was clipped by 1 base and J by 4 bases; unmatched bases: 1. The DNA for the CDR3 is TGTGCCAGCAGCTTAGTGGGACAGAATCAGCCCCAGCATTTT. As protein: CASSLVGQNQPQHF. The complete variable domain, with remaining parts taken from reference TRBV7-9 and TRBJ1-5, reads DTGVSQNPRHKITKRGQNVTFRCDPISEHNRLYWYRQTLGQGPEFLTYFQNEAQLEKSRLLSDRFSAERPKGSFSTLEIQRTEQGDSAMYLCASSLVGQNQPQHFGDGTRLSIL.

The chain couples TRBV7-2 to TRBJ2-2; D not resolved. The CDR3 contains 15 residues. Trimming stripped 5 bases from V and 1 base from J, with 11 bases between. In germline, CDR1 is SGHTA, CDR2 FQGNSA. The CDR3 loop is CASSQPGGNTGELFF. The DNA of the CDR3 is TGTGCCAGCAGCCAACCCGGTGGGAACACCGGGGAGCTGTTTTTT.

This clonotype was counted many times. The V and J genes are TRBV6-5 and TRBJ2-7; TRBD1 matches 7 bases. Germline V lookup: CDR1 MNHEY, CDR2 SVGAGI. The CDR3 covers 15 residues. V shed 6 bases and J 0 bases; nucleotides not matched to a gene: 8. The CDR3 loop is CASSQTGVSSYEQYF. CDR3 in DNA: TGTGCCAGCAGCCAAACAGGGGTGAGCTCCTACGAGCAGTACTTC.

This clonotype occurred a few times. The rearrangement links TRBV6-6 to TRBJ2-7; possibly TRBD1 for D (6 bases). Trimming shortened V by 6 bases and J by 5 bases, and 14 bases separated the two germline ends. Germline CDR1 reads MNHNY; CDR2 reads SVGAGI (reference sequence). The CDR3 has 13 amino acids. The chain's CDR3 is CASRATGADEQYF. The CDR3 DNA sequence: TGTGCCAGCAGGGCGACAGGCGCGGACGAGCAGTACTTC.

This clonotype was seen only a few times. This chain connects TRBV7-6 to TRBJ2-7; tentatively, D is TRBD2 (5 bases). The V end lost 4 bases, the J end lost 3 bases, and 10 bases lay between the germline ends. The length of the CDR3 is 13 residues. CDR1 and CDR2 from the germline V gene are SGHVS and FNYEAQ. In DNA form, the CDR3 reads TGTGCCAGCAGCTCAACCCGGGGCTACGAGCAGTACTTC. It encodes CASSSTRGYEQYF.

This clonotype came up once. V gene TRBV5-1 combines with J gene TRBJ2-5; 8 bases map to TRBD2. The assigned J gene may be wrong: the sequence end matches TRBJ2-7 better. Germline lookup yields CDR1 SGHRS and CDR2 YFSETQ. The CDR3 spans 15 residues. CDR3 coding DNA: TGCGCCAGCAGCCAAGCGGGGGACGGTTTAGGCGAGCAGTACTTC. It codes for CASSQAGDGLGEQYF.

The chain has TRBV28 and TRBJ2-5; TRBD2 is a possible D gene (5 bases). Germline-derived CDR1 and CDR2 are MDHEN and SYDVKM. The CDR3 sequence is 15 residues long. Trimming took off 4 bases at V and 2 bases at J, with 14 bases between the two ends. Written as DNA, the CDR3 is TGTGCCAGCAGTTCTCCCCCCCGGACTCAAGAGACCCAGTACTTC. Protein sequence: CASSSPPRTQETQYF.

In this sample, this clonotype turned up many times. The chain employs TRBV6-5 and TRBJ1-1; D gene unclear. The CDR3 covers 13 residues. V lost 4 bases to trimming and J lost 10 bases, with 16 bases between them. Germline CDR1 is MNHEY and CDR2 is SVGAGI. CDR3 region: CASSSRSRLSAFF. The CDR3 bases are TGTGCCAGCAGTTCGCGGAGCCGGCTTTCAGCTTTCTTT.

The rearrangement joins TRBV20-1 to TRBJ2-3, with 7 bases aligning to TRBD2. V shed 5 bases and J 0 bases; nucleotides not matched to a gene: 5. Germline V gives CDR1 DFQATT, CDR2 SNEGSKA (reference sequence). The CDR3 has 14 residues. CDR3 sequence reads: CSAGPSGSTDTQYF. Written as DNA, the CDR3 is TGCAGTGCTGGGCCTAGCGGTAGCACAGATACGCAGTATTTT.

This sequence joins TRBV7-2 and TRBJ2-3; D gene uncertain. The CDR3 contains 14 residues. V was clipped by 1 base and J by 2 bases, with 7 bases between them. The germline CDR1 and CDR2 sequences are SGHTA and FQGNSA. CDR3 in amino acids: CASSLGPATDTQYF. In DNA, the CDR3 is TGTGCCAGCAGCTTAGGACCCGCCACAGATACGCAGTATTTT.

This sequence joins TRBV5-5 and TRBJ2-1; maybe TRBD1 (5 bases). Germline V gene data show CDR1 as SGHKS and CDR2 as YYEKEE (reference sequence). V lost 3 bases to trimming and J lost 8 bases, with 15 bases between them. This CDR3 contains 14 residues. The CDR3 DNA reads TGTGCCAGCAGCTCCAGACAGTTAGTCGATGAGCAGTTCTTC. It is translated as CASSSRQLVDEQFF.

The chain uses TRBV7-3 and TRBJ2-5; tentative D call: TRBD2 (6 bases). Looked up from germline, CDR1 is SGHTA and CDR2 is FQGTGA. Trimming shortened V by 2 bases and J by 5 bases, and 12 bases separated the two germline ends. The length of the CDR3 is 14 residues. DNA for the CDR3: TGTGCCAGCAGCTTATCCTCTGGGGGGGAGACCCAGTACTTC. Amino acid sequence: CASSLSSGGETQYF.

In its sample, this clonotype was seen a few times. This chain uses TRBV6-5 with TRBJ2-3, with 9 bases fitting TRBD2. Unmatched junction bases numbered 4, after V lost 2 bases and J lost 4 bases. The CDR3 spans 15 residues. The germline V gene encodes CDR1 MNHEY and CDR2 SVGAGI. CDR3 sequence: CASSYVAGVPDTQYF. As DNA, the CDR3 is TGTGCCAGCAGTTACGTAGCGGGAGTGCCAGATACGCAGTATTTT.

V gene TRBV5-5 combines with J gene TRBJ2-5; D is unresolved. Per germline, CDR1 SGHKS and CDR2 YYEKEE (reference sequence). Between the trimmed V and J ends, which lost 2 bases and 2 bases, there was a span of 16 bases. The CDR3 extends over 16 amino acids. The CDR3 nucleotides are TGTGCCAGCAGCTTTCGTGGGGAAAGTTGGCAAGAGACCCAGTACTTC. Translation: CASSFRGESWQETQYF.

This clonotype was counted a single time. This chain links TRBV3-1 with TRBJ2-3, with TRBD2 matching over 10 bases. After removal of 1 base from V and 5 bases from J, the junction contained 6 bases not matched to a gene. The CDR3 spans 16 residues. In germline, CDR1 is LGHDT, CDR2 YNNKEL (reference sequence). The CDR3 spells CASSQAASGRGDTQYF. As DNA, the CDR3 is TGTGCCAGCAGCCAAGCAGCTAGCGGGAGAGGAGATACGCAGTATTTT.

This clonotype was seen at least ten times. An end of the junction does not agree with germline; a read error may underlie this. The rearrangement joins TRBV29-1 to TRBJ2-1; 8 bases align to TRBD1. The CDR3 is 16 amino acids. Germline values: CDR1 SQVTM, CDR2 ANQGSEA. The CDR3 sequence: CSVEDRDRISYNEQFF. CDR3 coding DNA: TGCAGCGTGGAAGACCGGGACAGGATCTCCTACAATGAGCAGTTCTTC.

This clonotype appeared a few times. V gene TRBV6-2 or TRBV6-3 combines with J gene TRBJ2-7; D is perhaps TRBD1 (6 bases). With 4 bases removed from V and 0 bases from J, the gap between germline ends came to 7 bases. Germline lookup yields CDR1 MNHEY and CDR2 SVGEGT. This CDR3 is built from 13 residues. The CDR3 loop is CASSWTVSYEQYF. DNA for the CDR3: TGTGCCAGCAGTTGGACAGTCTCCTACGAGCAGTACTTC.

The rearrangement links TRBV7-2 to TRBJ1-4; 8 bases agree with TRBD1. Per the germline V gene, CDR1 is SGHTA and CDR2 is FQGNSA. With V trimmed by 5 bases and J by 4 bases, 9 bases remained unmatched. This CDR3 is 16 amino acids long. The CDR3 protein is CASSPHGRGLNEKLFF. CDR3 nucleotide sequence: TGTGCCAGCAGCCCCCATGGCAGGGGGCTTAATGAAAAACTGTTTTTT.

The CDR3 here is CSARPTSRGGPDEQFF. The CDR3 DNA is TGCAGTGCGCGGCCAACTAGCCGGGGGGGGCCCGATGAGCAGTTCTTC. J is TRBJ2-1 and V is TRBV20-1, with 8 bases identical to TRBD2. J gave up 8 bases and V 6 bases, and 18 bases lay outside the gene matches. The CDR3 runs to 16 residues. Germline V gene lookup returns CDR1 DFQATT and CDR2 SNEGSKA (reference sequence).

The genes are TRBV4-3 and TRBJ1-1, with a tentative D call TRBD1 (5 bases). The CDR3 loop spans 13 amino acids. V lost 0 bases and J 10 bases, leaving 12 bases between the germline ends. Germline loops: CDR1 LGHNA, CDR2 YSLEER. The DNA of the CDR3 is TGCGCCAGCAGCCAAGAGGAGGGGACCGGAGCTTTCTTT. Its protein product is CASSQEEGTGAFF.

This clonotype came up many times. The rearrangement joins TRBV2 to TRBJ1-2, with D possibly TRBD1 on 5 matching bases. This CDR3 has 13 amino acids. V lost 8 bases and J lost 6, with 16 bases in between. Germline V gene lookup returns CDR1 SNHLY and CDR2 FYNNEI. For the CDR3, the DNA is TGTGCCAGCCCCGTGGGGCGCAATAATGGCTACACCTTC. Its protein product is CASPVGRNNGYTF.

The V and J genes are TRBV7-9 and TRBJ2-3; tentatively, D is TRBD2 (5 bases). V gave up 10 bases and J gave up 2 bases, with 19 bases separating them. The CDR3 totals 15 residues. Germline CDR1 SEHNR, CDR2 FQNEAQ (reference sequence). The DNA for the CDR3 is TGTGCCAACGGGGTGGGAGTCGCCGACACAGATACGCAGTATTTT. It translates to CANGVGVADTDTQYF.

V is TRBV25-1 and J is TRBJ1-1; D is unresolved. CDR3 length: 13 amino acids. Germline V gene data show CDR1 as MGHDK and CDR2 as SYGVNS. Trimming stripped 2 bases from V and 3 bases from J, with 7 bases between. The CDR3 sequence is CASSEHGDTEAFF. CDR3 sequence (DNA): TGTGCCAGCAGTGAACACGGGGACACTGAAGCTTTCTTT.

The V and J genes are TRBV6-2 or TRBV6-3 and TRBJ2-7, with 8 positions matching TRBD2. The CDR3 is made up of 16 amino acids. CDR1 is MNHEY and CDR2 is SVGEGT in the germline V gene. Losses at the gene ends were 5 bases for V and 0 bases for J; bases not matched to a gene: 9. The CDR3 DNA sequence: TGTGCCAGCAGTCCTGCCGGGACTAGAGTCTCCTACGAGCAGTACTTC. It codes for CASSPAGTRVSYEQYF.